Sequencing of this T cell receptor beta chain was carried out in a study of graft-versus-host responses after intestinal transplantation. Study-wide background: All recipients got anti-thymocyte globulin induction, then tacrolimus and steroids for roughly three years.

Study results and caveats: Recipient marrow contained GvH clones, some of which appeared first in ileum or blood. Early post-transplant HvG declines showed an association with peak circulating GvH clone levels. Some patients had graft-donor T cell macrochimerism. In their allografts, the ratios of graft-versus-host to host-versus-graft T cell clones were high.

This clone was observed a handful of times. The antigen remains unidentified. This CDR3 has 14 amino acids. Trimming stripped 6 bases from V and 6 bases from J, with 14 bases between. Germline CDR1 and CDR2: SGHVS and FQNEAQ. Profiling relied on immunoSEQ multiplex PCR, and the TCRdb table lists in-frame clones only, not all of them. The sample has 110,000 to 150,000 clones; around 90% are singletons. The rearrangement uses TRBV7-8 and TRBJ2-2; D gene ambiguous. This specimen consisted of unstimulated CD4+ T cells sorted from spleen or lymph node cells, obtained before intestinal transplant. The receptor was derived from a human donor who received an intestinal transplant. The CDR3, as DNA: TGTGCCAGCAGGCCCAGTATAGGAGCCGGGGAGCTGTTTTTT. Translation: CASRPSIGAGELFF. Full variable domain (rest looked up from reference TRBV7-8 and TRBJ2-2): GAGVSQSPRYKVAKRGQDVALRCDPISGHVSLFWYQQALGQGPEFLTYFQNEAQLDKSGLPSDRFFAERPEGSVSTLKIQRTQQEDSAVYLCASRPSIGAGELFFGEGSRLTVL.